The present TCR beta chain was sequenced within a study of shared clonotypes between healthy human individuals. Using immunoSEQ multiplex PCR, the repertoire was profiled, and TCRdb retains in-frame clones only, with some absent. Of approximately 530,000 clones in the sample, approximately 95% were seen once. Trimming pared 1 base from V and 4 bases from J, leaving 5 bases between. Germline CDR1 SGHRS, CDR2 YFSETQ. The CDR3 has 12 amino acids. V is TRBV5-1 and J is TRBJ2-5; tentative D call: TRBD1 (5 bases). The source material was naive CD4+ T cells sorted from blood. Subset indicated: CD45RA+ positively selected. The source is a woman between 25 and 40 years old in good health. The CDR3 spells CASSLRGETQYF. In DNA form, the CDR3 reads TGCGCCAGCAGCTTGAGGGGAGAGACCCAGTACTTC. Combining the CDR3 with reference TRBV5-1 and TRBJ2-5 gives the whole variable domain KAGVTQTPRYLIKTRGQQVTLSCSPISGHRSVSWYQQTPGQGLQFLFEYFSETQRNKGNFPGRFSGRQFSNSRSEMNVSTLELGDSALYLCASSLRGETQYFGPGTRLLVL.